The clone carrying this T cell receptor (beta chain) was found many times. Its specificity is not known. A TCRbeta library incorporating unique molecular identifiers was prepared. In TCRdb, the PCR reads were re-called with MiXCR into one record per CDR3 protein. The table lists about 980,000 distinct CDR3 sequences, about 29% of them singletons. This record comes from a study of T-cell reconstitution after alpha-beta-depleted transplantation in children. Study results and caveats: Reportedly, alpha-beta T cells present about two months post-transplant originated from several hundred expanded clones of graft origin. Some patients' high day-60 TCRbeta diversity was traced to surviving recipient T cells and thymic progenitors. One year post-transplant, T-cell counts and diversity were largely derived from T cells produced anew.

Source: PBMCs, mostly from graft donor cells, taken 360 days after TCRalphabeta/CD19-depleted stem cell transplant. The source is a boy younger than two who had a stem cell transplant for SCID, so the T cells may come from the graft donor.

CDR3 in DNA: TGCAGTGCTAGACCCGGGACAGCATGGGAGCAGTACTTC. Amino acid sequence: CSARPGTAWEQYF. The V and J genes are TRBV20-1 and TRBJ2-7; 7 bases match TRBD1. This CDR3 has 13 amino acids. Looked up from germline, CDR1 is DFQATT and CDR2 is SNEGSKA (reference sequence). After removal of 2 bases from V and 7 bases from J, the junction contained 8 bases not matched to a gene.